This T cell receptor (beta chain) comes out of a study of control samples from healthy donors and cancer patients. This clone was picked up a small number of times. Trimming pared 3 bases from V and 6 bases from J, leaving 9 bases between. The CDR3 totals 12 residues. The germline CDR1 and CDR2 sequences are SGHNT and YYREEE (reference sequence). Generated by immunoSEQ multiplex PCR, the TCRdb table keeps only in-frame clones and is missing some. The sample records 65,000 to 100,000 clones, more than 70% being singletons. Sample: blood. The rearrangement links TRBV5-4 to TRBJ1-1; TRBD1 is a possible D gene (6 bases). The clonotype comes from a man aged 50 to 59 in good health. DNA for the CDR3: TGTGCCAGCAGCTCCTGGACAGCTGAAGCTTTCTTT. As protein: CASSSWTAEAFF.